This T cell receptor (beta chain) was found in a study of T-cell reconstitution after alpha-beta-depleted transplantation in children. Unique molecular identifiers were incorporated into the prepared TCRbeta library. TCRdb reprocessed the PCR reads with MiXCR, giving one entry per CDR3 protein. The data contain some 500,000 distinct CDR3 sequences, about a sixth of them seen just once; the ten biggest clones take up 3.3%. Trimming at V came to 4 bases and at J to 1 base, leaving 8 bases not matched to a gene. This CDR3 region has 16 residues. The germline CDR1 and CDR2 sequences are SGHRS and YFSETQ.

The sequencing used PBMCs from the stem cell graft donor, collected from the stem cell graft. The source is a human donor who donated a stem cell graft to a child with acute lymphoblastic leukemia. The chain employs TRBV5-1 and TRBJ2-7; 10 positions match TRBD2. In nucleotides, the CDR3 is TGCGCCAGCAGCATAGCCGGACTAGCGGTATCCTACGAGCAGTACTTC. Amino acids: CASSIAGLAVSYEQYF.